This T cell receptor beta chain was captured in a study of cytotoxic CD8 clonotypes in ibrutinib-treated CLL (TCRdb year 2021). Context from the whole study: The cohort had 11 relapsed/refractory and about 15 treatment-naive patients; 17 were IGHV unmutated. Cryopreserved peripheral blood mononuclear cells were collected at three points: before therapy, at response, and at either sustained remission or disease progression. Every remission and progressive disease sample was obtained while ibrutinib was still being received by the patients. Responses were partial in about 25 patients and complete in 2; after median around 68 months follow-up, around 14 stayed in remission and 12 progressed. Of the roughly 90 participants in the trial, about two dozen had longitudinal samples available. An average of about 260,000 productive templates and some 99,000 productive rearrangements was obtained per sample. Response samples were obtained after a median of around 11 months of treatment, with a range of roughly 6 to 36 months.

Note on this clone: The specificity of this receptor is unknown. Within one base of it there is no much larger clone, and no base qualities were kept.

Results the study describes overall, beyond this receptor: Sampling times were not matched between sustained-remission and progressing patients, and lymph node repertoires were not studied. Public clonotypes were rare and either contracted or stayed stable during treatment, and the rise in clonality at ibrutinib response reflected the expansion of private clonotypes. Baseline clonality exceeded that of age-matched healthy donors and correlated strongly with circulating CD8+ T-cell counts. An increase in clonality was observed at ibrutinib response, with clonality remaining stable during sustained remission and falling back toward baseline at progression.

The goal of deep resolution MiSeq sequencing was a depth between 1 in 1 million and 1 in 200,000 T cells, and coverage averaged 10x per clonotype. The immunoSEQ hsTCRB Kit was used to generate the TCR beta libraries. As for the authors' bioinformatics: Data were analyzed with ImmunoSEQ Data Assistant and ImmunoSEQ Analyzer, with V, D and J genes assigned per IMGT definitions. Clonality was computed as one minus normalized Shannon entropy of productive rearrangement frequencies, ranging from 0 to 1. Only overrepresented clonotypes making up at least 0.05% of each patient's repertoire were included in the public clonotype analysis. Thirteen age-matched healthy donor repertoires from immuneACCESS were used as controls for clonality. TCRdb limited this immuneACCESS table to in-frame rearrangements with V and J called. A share of clones is missing; checked studies link under half to unresolved V genes, and the rest is unexplained. The V and J calls and clone size were taken over from that table, and D and trimming were inferred from the DNA. The sample data list roughly 250,000 clones, and roughly 70% of these were observed just once. The ten largest clonotypes hold 15% to 17% of the sample.

CDR1 is given as SGHNT and CDR2 as YENEEA, both from the germline V gene. Taken from cysteine to phenylalanine, the CDR3 has 18 residues. Only the CDR3 part of the read is kept: 54 bases, read in frame from the first base. The germline ends are 19 bases apart after V is trimmed by 5 bases and J by 0 bases. This specimen's time point label, interpreted: approximately 25 months on ibrutinib. For TCR beta library preparation, around 2.1 micrograms of genomic DNA were extracted from the cryopreserved PBMCs. High-throughput TCR beta sequencing was performed on longitudinal blood samples from CLL patients receiving ibrutinib monotherapy. The patients were enrolled in a single-center, open-label phase 2 trial of ibrutinib monotherapy.

The starting material was PBMCs, obtained after 24 months of ibrutinib treatment. The chain couples TRBV11-3 to TRBJ2-2; no D segment can be confidently identified. The TCR originated in a human donor with chronic lymphocytic leukemia. Read as DNA, the sequence is TGTGCCAGCAGCCATTATGGGTTGGGAAGCGCGAACACCGGGGAGCTGTTTTTT. This codes for CASSHYGLGSANTGELFF.